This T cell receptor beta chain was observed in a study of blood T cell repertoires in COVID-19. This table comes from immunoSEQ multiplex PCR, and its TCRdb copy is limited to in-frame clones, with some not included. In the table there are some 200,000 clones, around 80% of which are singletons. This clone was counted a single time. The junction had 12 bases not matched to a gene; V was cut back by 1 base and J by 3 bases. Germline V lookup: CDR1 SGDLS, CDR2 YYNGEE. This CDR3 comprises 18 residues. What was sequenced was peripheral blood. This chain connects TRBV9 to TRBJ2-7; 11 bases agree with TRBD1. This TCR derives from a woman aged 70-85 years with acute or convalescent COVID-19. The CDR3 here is CASSVHGPGGQGVYEQYV. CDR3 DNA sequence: TGTGCCAGCAGCGTACATGGACCGGGGGGACAGGGGGTCTACGAGCAGTACGTC.